This T cell receptor beta chain was identified during a study of neurological immune-mediated disorders. Findings of the study overall: Because no CDR3 amino acid sequences were shared across subjects by expanded clones, private repertoires were suggested in all groups.

The sample holds many counts of this clonotype. Its antigen is not identified. The germline CDR1 and CDR2 sequences are SGHRS and YFSETQ. CDR3 length: 16 amino acids. V lost 4 bases and J lost 1; bases outside the gene matches: 7. TCRdb recomputed calls from the 5' RACE reads with MiXCR, one row per CDR3 protein. The top ten clones hold under 4% of a sample with about 58,000 distinct CDR3 sequences, 2% to 2.5% of them seen once. The sequence was collected from a man aged 50 or older with multiple sclerosis. The sequenced sample was PBMCs. V gene TRBV5-1 combines with J gene TRBJ2-2; the match to TRBD1 covers 7 bases. CDR3 in amino acids: CASSAFRTGNTGELFF. CDR3 DNA: TGCGCCAGCAGCGCCTTTCGGACAGGGAACACCGGGGAGCTGTTTTTT.